The 15 T cell receptor beta chains presented below share a single source sample, sequenced in a study of shared clonotypes between healthy human individuals (dated by TCRdb to about 2020). Library preparation was by the immunoSEQ multiplex PCR assay. TCRdb took this table from immuneACCESS and kept in-frame rearrangements with V and J called. Such tables lack part of the clones; where checked against another copy, unresolved V genes explain under half of the gap, and the rest is unexplained. This sample comprises 650,000 to 750,000 clones, roughly 78% of them detected only once. Jointly, the top ten make up approximately 1.8% of the sample. Sequencing used memory CD4+ T cells sorted from blood. This specimen's cell subset or site label, per the study, means: CD45RA-negative fraction. The receptors here all came from a woman aged 30 to 39 in good health.

The chain recombines TRBV7-2 with TRBJ2-1; D possibly corresponds to TRBD2 (7 bases). Germline CDR1 reads SGHTA; CDR2 reads FQGNSA. This CDR3 spans 14 amino acids. The V end was cut by 1 base, the J end by 11 bases, with 15 bases between. The CDR3 protein is CASSLVGAGTKQFF. In nucleotides, the CDR3 is TGTGCCAGCAGCTTAGTGGGGGCCGGGACTAAGCAGTTCTTC.

About this clone itself: This clone may be a read error of a much larger clone one base away. The chain employs TRBV2 and TRBJ2-7, with 9 bases aligning to TRBD2. CDR1 is SNHLY, CDR2 FYNNEI, per germline. The CDR3 totals 14 residues. The junction had 2 bases not matched to a gene; V was cut back by 5 bases and J by 0 bases. As DNA, the CDR3 is TGTGCCAGCAGTACGACTAGCGGCTCCTACGAGCAGTACTTC. It yields the protein CASSTTSGSYEQYF.

This clone was detected ten times or more. The identical CDR3 is also encoded by other nucleotide sequences in the sample. The gene calls are TRBV7-2 and TRBJ2-3; a weak D match, TRBD2 (5 bases). V dropped 5 bases and J dropped 0 bases, with 12 bases sitting between them. Germline CDR1 reads SGHTA; CDR2 reads FQGNSA. CDR3 length: 15 residues. CDR3 region: CASSPDYLSTDTQYF. The CDR3 DNA follows: TGTGCCAGCAGCCCCGACTATCTCAGCACAGATACGCAGTATTTT.

The chain joins TRBV21-1 to TRBJ2-3; the table's D call TRBD2 went unverified against the DNA. TRBV21-1 is classified as a pseudogene. There are 10 residues in the CDR3. CDR3 coding DNA: TGTGCCCGGAGCACAGATACGCAGTATTTT. Encoded protein: CARSTDTQYF.

This sequence joins TRBV25-1 and TRBJ2-3; 12 nucleotides line up with TRBD2. This CDR3 is 16 amino acids long. Germline loops: CDR1 MGHDK, CDR2 SYGVNS. The V gene end was trimmed by 1 base and the J gene end by 3 bases; junction bases not matched to a gene: 2. The CDR3 DNA reads as TGTGCCAGCAGTGAATTAGGGACTAGCGGGACAGATACGCAGTATTTT. Protein product: CASSELGTSGTDTQYF.

The chain employs TRBV27 and TRBJ1-2; the match to TRBD1 covers 7 bases. CDR1 is MNHEY and CDR2 is SMNVEV in the germline V gene (reference sequence). The CDR3 is made up of 15 amino acids. J gave up 5 bases and V 6 bases, and 12 bases lay outside the gene matches. The CDR3 region has the DNA TGTGCCAGCAGCCCCACAGGGGCTAGGGGTTATGGCTACACCTTC. Protein sequence: CASSPTGARGYGYTF.

The rearrangement joins TRBV19 to TRBJ1-1; D is ambiguous. Germline CDR1 LNHDA, CDR2 SQIVND (reference sequence). The ends were cut back, 1 base at V and 0 bases at J, with 12 bases in the middle. The CDR3 sequence is 16 residues long. This CDR3 reads CASSIGANRMNTEAFF. The CDR3 DNA is TGTGCCAGTAGTATAGGAGCCAATCGGATGAACACTGAAGCTTTCTTT.

This chain connects TRBV4-2 to TRBJ2-2; D perhaps matches TRBD2 (6 bases). The CDR3 contains 17 residues. Germline CDR1 LGHNA, CDR2 YNFKEQ. The germline V and J ends were trimmed by 0 bases and 6 bases, with 17 bases remaining between them. CDR3: CASSQEGGTASAGELFF. CDR3 bases: TGTGCCAGCAGCCAAGAAGGCGGGACCGCGAGCGCCGGGGAGCTGTTTTTT.

This chain connects TRBV5-4 to TRBJ2-2; D is undetermined. Germline CDR1 and CDR2: SGHNT and YYREEE (reference sequence). Trimming removed 0 bases at V and 6 bases at J, with 9 bases between. This CDR3 comprises 14 residues. The CDR3 loop is CASSLVVDAGELFF. CDR3 coding DNA: TGTGCCAGCAGCTTGGTGGTGGATGCCGGGGAGCTGTTTTTT.

This clone was recorded many times. The rearrangement links TRBV5-1 to TRBJ2-1, with 7 positions matching TRBD2. Germline CDR1 reads SGHRS; CDR2 reads YFSETQ. V trimming: 4 bases; J trimming: 4 bases; junction bases outside the gene matches: 11. CDR3 length: 16 residues. Written as DNA, the CDR3 is TGCGCCAGCAGCAAGTCGGGGGGAGGAGGGTACAATGAGCAGTTCTTC. Its translation: CASSKSGGGGYNEQFF.

The chain joins TRBV2 to TRBJ2-1; D assignment may be TRBD1 or TRBD2 (5 bases each). Germline V CDR1 and CDR2: SNHLY, FYNNEI. The CDR3 length is 15 residues. With 8 bases removed from V and 1 base from J, the gap between germline ends came to 15 bases. CDR3 bases: TGTGCCAGCTTCTCGGGGACGTCGTCCTACAATGAGCAGTTCTTC. This codes for CASFSGTSSYNEQFF.

Here the CDR3 reads CASSAGGEIWEQYF. In nucleotides, the CDR3 is TGTGCCAGCAGTGCGGGTGGGGAGATTTGGGAGCAGTACTTC. The chain has TRBV6-5 and TRBJ2-7, with D possibly TRBD2 on 5 matching bases. V was cut by 5 bases and J by 7 bases, with 18 bases left in between. In germline, CDR1 is MNHEY, CDR2 SVGAGI. This CDR3 has 14 amino acids.

The chain joins TRBV7-9 to TRBJ2-1; TRBD2 matches at 11 bases. Germline assignment: CDR1 SEHNR and CDR2 FQNEAQ (reference sequence). This CDR3 comprises 15 residues. After removal of 7 bases from V and 1 base from J, the junction contained 3 bases not matched to a gene. CDR3 DNA: TGTGCCAGCACACTAGCGGGAGTATCCTACAATGAGCAGTTCTTC. It encodes CASTLAGVSYNEQFF.

This sequence joins TRBV11-2 and TRBJ2-5, with D possibly being TRBD2 (5 bases). Germline-derived CDR1 and CDR2 are SGHAT and FQNNGV. V was clipped by 5 bases and J by 3 bases, with 19 bases between them. The CDR3 runs to 16 residues. The CDR3 protein is CASSGLRGGSKETQYF. The CDR3 nucleotides are TGTGCCAGCAGCGGTCTTCGAGGCGGGTCTAAAGAGACCCAGTACTTC.

The chain carries TRBV2 and TRBJ1-2; D is undetermined. The CDR3 runs to 14 residues. With 5 bases removed from V and 4 bases from J, the gap between germline ends came to 14 bases. Germline V gene sequence: CDR1 SNHLY, CDR2 FYNNEI. This chain's CDR3 is CASSPEVEIYGYTF. The CDR3 coding sequence is TGTGCCAGCAGTCCGGAGGTGGAAATCTATGGCTACACCTTC.